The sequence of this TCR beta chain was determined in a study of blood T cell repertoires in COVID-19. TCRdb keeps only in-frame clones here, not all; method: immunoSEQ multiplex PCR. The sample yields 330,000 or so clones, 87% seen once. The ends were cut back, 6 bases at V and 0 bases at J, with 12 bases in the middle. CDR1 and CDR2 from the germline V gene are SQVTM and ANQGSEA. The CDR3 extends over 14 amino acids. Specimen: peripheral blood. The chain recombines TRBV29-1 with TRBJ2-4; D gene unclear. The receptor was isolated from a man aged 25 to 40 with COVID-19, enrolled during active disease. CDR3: CSVAPRLAKNIQYF. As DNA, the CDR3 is TGCAGCGTCGCACCCAGACTAGCCAAAAACATTCAGTACTTC. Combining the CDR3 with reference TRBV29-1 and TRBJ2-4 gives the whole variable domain SAVISQKPSRDICQRGTSLTIQCQVDSQVTMMFWYRQQPGQSLTLIATANQGSEATYESGFVIDKFPISRPNLTFSTLTVSNMSPEDSSIYLCSVAPRLAKNIQYFGAGTRLSVL.